This TCR beta chain appears in the sequencing data of a study of control samples from healthy donors and cancer patients. TCRdb's copy holds only in-frame clones and misses some; the assay was immunoSEQ multiplex PCR. The top ten hold roughly 0.8% of the sample, which has some 49,000 clones, around 94% seen once. Germline CDR1 SGHVS, CDR2 FNYEAQ. The CDR3 runs to 21 residues. The J segment lost 0 bases and the V segment lost 5 bases, leaving 19 bases of the junction unmatched. This chain connects TRBV7-6 to TRBJ2-6; 7 bases agree with TRBD1. This receptor was taken from a man aged 30 to 45 with colorectal cancer. Sequencing input: PBMCs. In DNA form, the CDR3 reads TGTGCCAGCAGCCTAGACCCTCCCGGGACAGAACCCGCCTCTGGGGCCAACGTCCTGACTTTC. As protein: CASSLDPPGTEPASGANVLTF.